This T cell receptor (beta chain) is drawn from a study of T cell clonality in common variable immunodeficiency. Sequenced by immunoSEQ multiplex PCR; TCRdb stores in-frame clones only, minus some. Listed for the sample are fewer than 20,000 clones, none seen a single time. Study-level results: CVID subjects showed higher TCRbeta clonality than healthy controls. Fewer deletions and N-nucleotide insertions were reportedly seen in common variable immunodeficiency TCR beta sequences. Fewer TCRbeta clones were shared among CVID subjects than controls.

CVID subjects were neither ill nor on immunomodulatory or immunosuppressive medication at sampling. The CDR3 sequence is 14 residues long. Germline V CDR1 and CDR2: GTSNPN, SVGIG (reference sequence). The V and J ends lost 2 bases and 4 bases, in that order; junction bases with no gene match: 4. In the case of this clone: Its antigen is not known. The missing CDR3 end, 3 residues past where the read stops, is filled in from the germline J gene.

Specimen: peripheral blood mononuclear cells. This sequence joins TRBV30 and TRBJ2-2; TRBD1 matches 7 bases. The TCR sequence derives from a human donor with common variable immunodeficiency. Partial CDR3 DNA: TGTGCCTGGAGTCGACAGGGAGTCACCGGGGAG. This codes for CAWSRQGVTGE. The CDR3 as a whole reads CAWSRQGVTGELFF.